The rows below give T cell receptor beta chains drawn from one sample of a study of cytomegalovirus exposure and HLA in healthy donors. Some clones are missing from TCRdb's copy, which holds only in-frame ones; the method was immunoSEQ multiplex PCR. The table records more than 85,000 clones, 60% to 80% of them present only once. The sample was PBMCs. The receptors come from a woman between 18 and 30 years old in good health and CMV-seropositive. The CDR3 runs from the conserved cysteine through the conserved F or W. Fields, in order: J gene, clone size, V gene, D gene, CDR3 DNA, CDR3 protein. D genes are given only for firm matches. Not every row has a clone size; where given, it reads once, few, many or a size class.

J: TRBJ2-5
size: .
V: TRBV6-5
D: TRBD2
DNA: TGTGCCAGCAGTTACGGAGCGGGAGACGAGACCCAGTACTTC
CDR3: CASSYGAGDETQYF

J: TRBJ2-7
size: few
V: TRBV27
D: .
DNA: TGTGCCAGCAGTTTAGAAGGGCAGGGATCCTACGAGCAGTACTTC
CDR3: CASSLEGQGSYEQYF

J: TRBJ2-3
size: few
V: TRBV5-1
D: TRBD2
DNA: TGCGCCAGCAGCCCAGGACTAGCGCAGGGCACAGATACGCAGTATTTT
CDR3: CASSPGLAQGTDTQYF

J: TRBJ2-2
size: .
V: TRBV4-3
D: .
DNA: TGCGCCAGCAGCCAAGACAGGTTGGCGGGGGAGCTGTTTTTT
CDR3: CASSQDRLAGELFF

J: TRBJ2-5
size: few
V: TRBV27
D: TRBD2
DNA: TGTGCCAGCAGTTTGCTTCTAGCGGGAGGGCCCGAGACCCAGTACTTC
CDR3: CASSLLLAGGPETQYF

J: TRBJ1-5
size: .
V: TRBV10-3
D: TRBD1
DNA: TGTGCCATCAGTGGGACAGGGGACCAGCCCCAGCATTTT
CDR3: CAISGTGDQPQHF

J: TRBJ2-5
size: many
V: TRBV29-1
D: .
DNA: TGCAGCACCAGGGACAGTCGGGGGGAGACCCAGTACTTC
CDR3: CSTRDSRGETQYF

J: TRBJ2-7
size: .
V: TRBV7-9
D: .
DNA: TGTGCCAGCAGCTTCGGTCACAGAGCCTACGAGCAGTACTTC
CDR3: CASSFGHRAYEQYF

J: TRBJ1-4
size: once
V: TRBV5-4
D: .
DNA: TGTGCCAGCAGCTTGGAAGCGGGGGCTAATGAAAAACTGTTTTTT
CDR3: CASSLEAGANEKLFF

J: TRBJ1-2
size: .
V: TRBV2
D: .
DNA: TGTGCCAGCAGGCAGGATTATGGCTACACCTTC
CDR3: CASRQDYGYTF

J: TRBJ2-1
size: .
V: TRBV6-5
D: TRBD1
DNA: TGTGCCAGCAGTACCCGACAGGGTTGGGAGCAGTTCTTC
CDR3: CASSTRQGWEQFF

J: TRBJ2-2
size: .
V: TRBV19
D: TRBD2
DNA: TGTGCCAGTAGCCCGGGGGGCACCGGGGAGCTGTTTTTT
CDR3: CASSPGGTGELFF

J: TRBJ2-7
size: .
V: TRBV18
D: TRBD2
DNA: TGTGCCAGCAGTACCGGGACTAGCGGGAGGTACGAGCAGTACTTC
CDR3: CASSTGTSGRYEQYF

J: TRBJ2-6
size: .
V: TRBV4-2
D: TRBD2
DNA: TGTGCCAGCAGCCTAGCGGGAGGCCAATCTGGGGCCAACGTCCTGACTTTC
CDR3: CASSLAGGQSGANVLTF

J: TRBJ2-7
size: .
V: TRBV9
D: .
DNA: TGTGCCAGCAGCCCTTTGGGCACTTCCTACGAGCAGTACTTC
CDR3: CASSPLGTSYEQYF

J: TRBJ2-7
size: .
V: TRBV29-1
D: .
DNA: TGCAGCGTCGTGATAGCCTACGAGCAGTACTTC
CDR3: CSVVIAYEQYF

J: TRBJ1-5
size: .
V: TRBV6-5
D: TRBD1
DNA: TGTGCCAGCAGTTTGGGGACAGGGGGCAATCAGCCCCAGCATTTT
CDR3: CASSLGTGGNQPQHF

J: TRBJ1-5
size: .
V: TRBV4-3
D: .
DNA: TGCGCCAGCAGCCAAGATGGGACATACAATCAGCCCCAGCATTTT
CDR3: CASSQDGTYNQPQHF

J: TRBJ2-1
size: once
V: TRBV18
D: .
DNA: TGTGCCAGCTCACCACCGGGCGGGAAGCCCTACAATGAGCAGTTCTTC
CDR3: CASSPPGGKPYNEQFF

J: TRBJ1-5
size: few
V: TRBV25-1
D: TRBD1
DNA: TGTGCCAGCAGCGGACAGGGTGTTGGGCCCCAGCATTTT
CDR3: CASSGQGVGPQHF

J: TRBJ2-3
size: .
V: TRBV7-2
D: TRBD2
DNA: TGTGCCAGCAGCTTAGTAGGACTAGGCACAGATACGCAGTATTTT
CDR3: CASSLVGLGTDTQYF

J: TRBJ2-7
size: once
V: TRBV7-6
D: .
DNA: TGTGCCAGCAGCGCCACGGGACAAAGCTACGAGCAGTACTTC
CDR3: CASSATGQSYEQYF

J: TRBJ2-1
size: .
V: TRBV6-5
D: TRBD2
DNA: TGTGCCAGCAGTTCCCTAGCGGGAGGGTCCTACAATGAGCAGTTCTTC
CDR3: CASSSLAGGSYNEQFF

J: TRBJ2-2
size: .
V: TRBV6-5
D: .
DNA: TGTGCCAGCAGCTCGACGACAGGCGGGGAGCTGTTTTTT
CDR3: CASSSTTGGELFF

J: TRBJ2-7
size: .
V: TRBV28
D: TRBD1
DNA: TGTGCCAGCAGTATAGGGACAGGCCTCCTGTACTTC
CDR3: CASSIGTGLLYF

J: TRBJ2-3
size: few
V: TRBV5-1
D: .
DNA: TGCGCCAGCAAGAGAGTTGGTTCCACAGATACGCAGTATTTT
CDR3: CASKRVGSTDTQYF

J: TRBJ2-7
size: .
V: TRBV30
D: TRBD1
DNA: TGTGCGCAGGGACAGGGACTCTCCTACGAGCAGTACTTC
CDR3: CAQGQGLSYEQYF

J: TRBJ2-7
size: .
V: TRBV20-1
D: TRBD2
DNA: TGCAGTGCTAATTACGGCGGGAGGACCTCGTTC
CDR3: CSANYGGRTSF

J: TRBJ2-2
size: .
V: TRBV21-1
D: .
DNA: TGTGCCAGCAGCATGTTAGCGGGCGCGAACACCGGGGAGCTGTTTTTT
CDR3: CASSMLAGANTGELFF

J: TRBJ2-7
size: .
V: TRBV6-4
D: TRBD2
DNA: TGTGCCAGCAGTGCTATGGCGGGAGGCGGGTACGAGCAGTACTTC
CDR3: CASSAMAGGGYEQYF

J: TRBJ2-4
size: few
V: TRBV28
D: .
DNA: TGTGCCAGCAGTTTATGGGGGGGGGCGGGAGCCAAAAACATTCAGTACTTC
CDR3: CASSLWGGAGAKNIQYF

J: TRBJ2-5
size: once
V: TRBV30
D: .
DNA: TGTGCCTGGAGTCCGTCTAGCATTTCCGCGACCCAGTACTTC
CDR3: CAWSPSSISATQYF

J: TRBJ2-1
size: few
V: TRBV19
D: TRBD2
DNA: TGTGCCAGTAGCAAGGGGGGTAGCGGGAGAGGCTATGAGCAGTTCTTC
CDR3: CASSKGGSGRGYEQFF

J: TRBJ2-7
size: .
V: TRBV29-1
D: .
DNA: TGCAGCGTTGAAGATCGGAGGGGCGCACACTACGAGCAGTACTTC
CDR3: CSVEDRRGAHYEQYF

J: TRBJ2-1
size: few
V: TRBV6-5
D: TRBD2
DNA: TGTGCCAGCAGTTTGACTAGCGGGACCTACAATGAGCAGTTCTTC
CDR3: CASSLTSGTYNEQFF

J: TRBJ2-7
size: .
V: TRBV7-2
D: TRBD2
DNA: TGTGCCAGCAGTTCCCTGACTAGCTCTCGAGAGCAGTACTTC
CDR3: CASSSLTSSREQYF

J: TRBJ2-5
size: .
V: TRBV28
D: TRBD2
DNA: TGTGCCAGCAGCACTGTGACTAGCGGGAACCAAGAGACCCAGTACTTC
CDR3: CASSTVTSGNQETQYF

J: TRBJ1-1
size: .
V: TRBV7-2
D: .
DNA: TGTGCCAGCAGCTTATCGCAGGGTCTAAACACTGAAGCTTTCTTT
CDR3: CASSLSQGLNTEAFF

J: TRBJ2-7
size: .
V: TRBV6-5
D: .
DNA: TGTGCCAGCAGCCCGGGACTGAGCTCCTACGAGCAGTACTTC
CDR3: CASSPGLSSYEQYF

J: TRBJ1-3
size: .
V: TRBV4-2
D: TRBD1
DNA: TGTGCCAGCAGCCAAGGAACCGGGACAGGGATAGGAAACACCATATATTTT
CDR3: CASSQGTGTGIGNTIYF

J: TRBJ2-1
size: .
V: TRBV5-8
D: .
DNA: TGTGCCAGCAGCTTGGGCCTTCTAAGCGGTGGAACCTACAATGAGCAGTTCTTC
CDR3: CASSLGLLSGGTYNEQFF

J: TRBJ2-7
size: .
V: TRBV10-3
D: TRBD1
DNA: TGTGCCATCAGAGATCCCGGGACAGTATCCTACGAGCAGTACTTC
CDR3: CAIRDPGTVSYEQYF

J: TRBJ2-3
size: few
V: TRBV5-1
D: TRBD1
DNA: TGCGCCAGCAGCTTGGGCTACGGGACAGGGGGTACAGATACGCAGTATTTT
CDR3: CASSLGYGTGGTDTQYF

J: TRBJ2-2
size: .
V: TRBV27
D: .
DNA: TGTGCCAGCAGTTTATATCACGGGGAGCTGTTTTTT
CDR3: CASSLYHGELFF

J: TRBJ1-2
size: .
V: TRBV10-1
D: .
DNA: TGCGCCAGCAGCTCTACGGGGGGGGCGCCTGGCTACACCTTC
CDR3: CASSSTGGAPGYTF

J: TRBJ2-5
size: .
V: TRBV27
D: TRBD1
DNA: TGTGCCAGCAGTTCCGGGACAGGGGGGGTGGAGACCCAGTACTTC
CDR3: CASSSGTGGVETQYF

J: TRBJ2-1
size: .
V: TRBV10-3
D: TRBD1
DNA: TGTGCCTCACAGGGGGTATCACGACCCGATGAGCAGTTCTTC
CDR3: CASQGVSRPDEQFF

J: TRBJ2-3
size: .
V: TRBV19
D: .
DNA: TGTGCCAGTACAGGGCTGGGCGCAGATACGCAGTATTTT
CDR3: CASTGLGADTQYF

J: TRBJ1-3
size: .
V: TRBV11-2
D: .
DNA: TGTGCCAGCAGCTCGCTGACATCGAGCTCTGGAAACACCATATATTTT
CDR3: CASSSLTSSSGNTIYF

J: TRBJ1-2
size: .
V: TRBV27
D: .
DNA: TGTGCCAGCACCTCGGGGTTCAACTATGGCTACACCTTC
CDR3: CASTSGFNYGYTF

J: TRBJ1-1
size: .
V: TRBV7-9
D: .
DNA: TGTTCCAGCAGCTCCGACAGTAGCACTGAAGCTTTCTTT
CDR3: CSSSSDSSTEAFF

J: TRBJ1-2
size: .
V: TRBV21-1
D: .
DNA: TGTGCCACCTCCCCTTCGTGTAACTATGGCTACACCTTC
CDR3: CATSPSCNYGYTF

J: TRBJ2-5
size: .
V: TRBV25-1
D: TRBD2
DNA: TGTGCCAGCGGACTAGCGGGGCCTCAAGAGACCCAGTACTTC
CDR3: CASGLAGPQETQYF

J: TRBJ2-1
size: once
V: TRBV5-1
D: TRBD2
DNA: TGCGCCAGCAGCGACCCTATACTAGCGGGAGTAGCCAATGAGCAGTTCTTC
CDR3: CASSDPILAGVANEQFF

J: TRBJ2-7
size: .
V: TRBV27
D: TRBD2
DNA: TGTGCCAGCAGTCCCCCAGCGGGAGGGTCCGAGCAGTACTTC
CDR3: CASSPPAGGSEQYF